This TCR beta chain stems from a study of T cell responses to AZD1222 COVID-19 vaccine. The repertoire was sequenced with immunoSEQ multiplex PCR; TCRdb's copy has only in-frame clones and lacks some. The table lists about 140,000 clones, with about 2.2% in the top ten. The germline V gene has CDR1 SGHTA and CDR2 FQGNSA. With 1 base removed from V and 8 bases from J, the gap between germline ends came to 14 bases. The CDR3 is made up of 15 amino acids. Concerning this clone: Its antigen is currently unknown.

Whole-study findings and limits: Donors in the cohort were predominantly white British and more often female, and clonal diversity was possibly underestimated. Baseline seropositivity characterized only six AZD1222 recipients.

V and J are TRBV7-2 and TRBJ1-4; possible D gene TRBD1, 6 bases. The TCR comes from an adult in good health. Sequencing used peripheral blood. CDR3 in amino acids: CASSLVGGRWEKLFF. The CDR3 DNA follows: TGTGCCAGCAGCTTAGTTGGGGGCAGGTGGGAAAAACTGTTTTTT.